Sequencing of this T cell receptor beta chain was carried out in a study of early stage breast cancer tumors. Trimming left V 2 bases short and J 2 bases short, with 13 bases between. This CDR3 is built from 15 residues. In germline, CDR1 is SGHTA, CDR2 FQGNSA. The protocol was immunoSEQ multiplex PCR, while the TCRdb copy is restricted to in-frame clones and leaves out a portion. Here the sample spans 25,000 to 35,000 clones, more than 80% being singletons. The sequencing input was blood. The chain links TRBV7-2 to TRBJ2-7; D may be TRBD1 (5 bases). The origin of this receptor is a person aged 60 to 70 with breast cancer. CDR3 loop: CASSLKGPNTYEQYF. In DNA, the CDR3 is TGTGCCAGCAGCTTAAAGGGGCCAAACACCTACGAGCAGTACTTC.